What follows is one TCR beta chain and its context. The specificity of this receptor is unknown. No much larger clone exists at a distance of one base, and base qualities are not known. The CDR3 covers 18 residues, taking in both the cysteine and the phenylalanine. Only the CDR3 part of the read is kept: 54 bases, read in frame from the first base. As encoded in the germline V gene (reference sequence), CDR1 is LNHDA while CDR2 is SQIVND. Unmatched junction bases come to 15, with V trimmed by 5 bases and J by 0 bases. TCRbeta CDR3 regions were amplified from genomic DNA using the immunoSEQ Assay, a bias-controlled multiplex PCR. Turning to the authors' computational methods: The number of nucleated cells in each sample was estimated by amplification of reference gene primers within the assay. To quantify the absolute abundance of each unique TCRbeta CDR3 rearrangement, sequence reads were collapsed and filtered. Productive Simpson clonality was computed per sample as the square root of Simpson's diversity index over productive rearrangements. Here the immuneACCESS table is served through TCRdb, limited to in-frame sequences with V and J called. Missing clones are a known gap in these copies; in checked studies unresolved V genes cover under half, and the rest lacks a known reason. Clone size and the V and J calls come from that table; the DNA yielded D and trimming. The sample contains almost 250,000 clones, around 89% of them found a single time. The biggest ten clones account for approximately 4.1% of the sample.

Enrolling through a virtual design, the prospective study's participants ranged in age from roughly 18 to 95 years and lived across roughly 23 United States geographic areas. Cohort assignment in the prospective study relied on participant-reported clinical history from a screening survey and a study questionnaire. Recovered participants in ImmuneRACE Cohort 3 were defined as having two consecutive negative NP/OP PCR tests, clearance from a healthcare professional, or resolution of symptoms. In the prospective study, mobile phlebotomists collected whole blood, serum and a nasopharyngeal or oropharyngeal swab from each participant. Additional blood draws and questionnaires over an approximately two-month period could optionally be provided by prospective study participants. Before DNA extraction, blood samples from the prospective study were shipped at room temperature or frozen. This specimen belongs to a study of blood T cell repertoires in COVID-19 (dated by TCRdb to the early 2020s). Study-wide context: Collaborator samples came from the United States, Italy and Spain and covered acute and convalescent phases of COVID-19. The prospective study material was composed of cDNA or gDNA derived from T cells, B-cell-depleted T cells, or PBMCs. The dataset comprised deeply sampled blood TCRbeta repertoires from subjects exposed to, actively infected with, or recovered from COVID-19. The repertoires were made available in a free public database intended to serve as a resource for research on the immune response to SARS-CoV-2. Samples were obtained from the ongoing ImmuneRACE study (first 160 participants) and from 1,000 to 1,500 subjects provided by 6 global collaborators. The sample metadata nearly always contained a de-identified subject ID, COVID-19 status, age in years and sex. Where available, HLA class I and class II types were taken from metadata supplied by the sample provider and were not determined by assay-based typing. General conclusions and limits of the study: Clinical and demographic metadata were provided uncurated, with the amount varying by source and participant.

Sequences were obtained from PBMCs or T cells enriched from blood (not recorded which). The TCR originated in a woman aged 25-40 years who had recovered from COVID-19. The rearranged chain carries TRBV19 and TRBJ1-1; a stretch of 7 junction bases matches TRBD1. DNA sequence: TGTGCCAGTAGTCCGGAGGGGGCCCTCACTTTCATGAACACTGAAGCTTTCTTT. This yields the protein CASSPEGALTFMNTEAFF.